This T cell receptor (beta chain) was sequenced for a study of T cell repertoires in cytomegalovirus infection. Whole-study context: Both recently identified HLA-C-restricted and well-studied HLA-B-restricted CMV epitopes were used in the study.

TCRdb used MiXCR to reprocess the reads, holding one entry per CDR3 protein. The data hold 650,000 to 850,000 distinct CDR3 sequences, with about 28% observed a single time. In this sample, this clonotype turned up a few times. Its antigen is unidentified. V shed 8 bases and J shed 5 bases, with 15 bases lying between them. The CDR3 runs 14 residues. CDR1 MNHEY and CDR2 SVGAGI come from the germline V gene. Findings of the study overall: The ex vivo response was dominated by HLA-C-restricted CMV-specific TCR beta clonotypes.

The source of this sequence is a human donor in good health (CMV status not recorded). Some clones in this sample may be carry-over from other donors' samples. V usage is TRBV6-5 and J usage is TRBJ2-2, with a weak D call TRBD1 (6 bases). This specimen consisted of cultured CD8+ T cells from PBMCs, obtained from culture after CMV antigen stimulation. This CDR3 reads CASRPRGRTGELFF. In DNA form, the CDR3 reads TGTGCCAGCCGACCTAGGGGGAGAACCGGGGAGCTGTTTTTT.